Presented here are 21 T cell receptor beta chains from one specimen sequenced in a study of cytotoxic CD8 clonotypes in ibrutinib-treated CLL. Clones were read by immunoSEQ multiplex PCR, and TCRdb kept only the in-frame ones, dropping some. The repertoire consists of 130,000 or so clones, with around three quarters occurring once and the leading ten covering 25% to 30%. The material sequenced was PBMCs, taken after 12 months of ibrutinib treatment. The receptors come from a human donor with chronic lymphocytic leukemia.

The rearrangement uses TRBV2 and TRBJ2-7, with TRBD2 identical over 8 bases. The CDR3 runs 15 residues. With 2 bases clipped from V and 2 bases from J, the junction kept 5 bases outside the gene matches. Germline-derived CDR1 and CDR2 are SNHLY and FYNNEI. The CDR3: CASSEITGGPYEQYF. The CDR3 DNA is TGTGCCAGCAGTGAAATAACGGGGGGGCCCTACGAGCAGTACTTC. The full variable domain, completed using reference TRBV2 and TRBJ2-7, is EPEVTQTPSHQVTQMGQEVILRCVPISNHLYFYWYRQILGQKVEFLVSFYNNEISEKSEIFDDQFSVERPDGSNFTLKIRSTKLEDSAMYFCASSEITGGPYEQYFGPGTRLTVT.

This chain uses TRBV19 with TRBJ2-1; D is tentatively TRBD1 or TRBD2 (5 bases each). Trimming left V 8 bases short and J 5 bases short, with 19 bases between. CDR3 length: 15 amino acids. Germline V gene lookup returns CDR1 LNHDA and CDR2 SQIVND (reference sequence). As DNA, the CDR3 is TGTGCCAGTGGCCCTCGAGGGGCGCAGGACAATGAGCAGTTCTTC. Protein sequence: CASGPRGAQDNEQFF.

The V gene is TRBV6-5, the J gene TRBJ2-5, with 9 positions matching TRBD2. The CDR3 runs 15 residues. Losses at the gene ends were 2 bases for V and 2 bases for J; bases not matched to a gene: 3. The germline V gene has CDR1 MNHEY and CDR2 SVGAGI. The CDR3 DNA reads TGTGCCAGCAGTTACCCGCTAGCGGGACAAGAGACCCAGTACTTC. It yields the protein CASSYPLAGQETQYF.

The rearrangement links TRBV7-2 to TRBJ2-7; 11 positions match TRBD2. The ends lost 1 base at V and 4 bases at J; junction bases unmatched: 3. Germline V lookup: CDR1 SGHTA, CDR2 FQGNSA. The CDR3 loop spans 15 amino acids. In DNA form, the CDR3 reads TGTGCCAGCAGCTTAGTTCTAGCGGGGGGATACGAGCAGTACTTC. Translating it yields CASSLVLAGGYEQYF.

The chain has TRBV18 and TRBJ2-3; no clear D. The CDR3 length is 12 residues. The ends were cut back, 3 bases at V and 6 bases at J, with 7 bases in the middle. Germline values: CDR1 KGHSH, CDR2 LQKENI. CDR3 residues: CASSPGLDTQYF. The CDR3 coding sequence is TGTGCCAGCTCACCGGGCTTGGATACGCAGTATTTT.

The genes are TRBV21-1 and TRBJ2-7; the table's D call of TRBD2 was not tested on the DNA. TRBV21-1 is recorded as a pseudogene. The CDR3 contains 15 residues. CDR3 nucleotides: TGTGCCAGCAGCAATAGAGGGGGGGCAGCCTACGAGCAGTACTTC. Translated: CASSNRGGAAYEQYF.

The chain combines TRBV7-2 with TRBJ2-1; TRBD2 might be the D (6 bases). In germline, CDR1 is SGHTA, CDR2 FQGNSA. The CDR3 is made up of 12 amino acids. Trimming took off 1 base at V and 15 bases at J, with 13 bases between the two ends. The CDR3 DNA follows: TGTGCCAGCAGCTTAGGGTGGGGACTGGCGTTCTTC. Amino acid sequence: CASSLGWGLAFF.

This clone was seen repeatedly, ten times or more. The V call is TRBV2, the J call TRBJ1-5, with D possibly being TRBD1 (6 bases). V was cut by 5 bases and J by 4 bases, with 18 bases left in between. The CDR3 runs 16 residues. CDR1 and CDR2 (germline): SNHLY, FYNNEI. DNA for the CDR3: TGTGCCAGCAGTAAGGGGGTACTTGGGTTTAATCAGCCCCAGCATTTT. Translated: CASSKGVLGFNQPQHF.

This clone has a handful of counts. The chain is built from TRBV19 and TRBJ1-1, with TRBD1 identical over 8 bases. V lost 5 bases to trimming and J lost 0 bases; unmatched junction nucleotides: 5. Germline CDR1 reads LNHDA; CDR2 reads SQIVND (reference sequence). The CDR3 has 15 residues. CDR3 DNA sequence: TGTGCCAGTAGTGTGACAGGGGACATGAACACTGAAGCTTTCTTT. Encoded protein: CASSVTGDMNTEAFF.

This clone was picked up a small number of times. The chain employs TRBV5-1 and TRBJ1-6; D is undetermined. The CDR3 runs to 12 residues. V was clipped by 0 bases and J by 11 bases, with 6 bases between them. Germline assignment: CDR1 SGHRS and CDR2 YFSETQ. The CDR3 DNA reads TGCGCCAGCAGCTTGGAGTTAGCACCCCTCCACTTT. This gives the protein CASSLELAPLHF. The variable domain in full, completed from reference TRBV5-1 and TRBJ1-6, reads KAGVTQTPRYLIKTRGQQVTLSCSPISGHRSVSWYQQTPGQGLQFLFEYFSETQRNKGNFPGRFSGRQFSNSRSEMNVSTLELGDSALYLCASSLELAPLHFGNGTRLTVT.

V is TRBV7-2 and J is TRBJ1-2; 7 nucleotides align to TRBD1. Trimming at V came to 3 bases and at J to 4 bases, leaving 2 bases not matched to a gene. CDR3 size: 13 residues. CDR1 is SGHTA and CDR2 is FQGNSA in the germline V gene. This CDR3 is CASSLGTAYGYTF. Here the CDR3 DNA reads TGTGCCAGCAGCTTGGGGACAGCCTATGGCTACACCTTC.

The chain carries TRBV29-1 and TRBJ1-1; D uncertain. V was clipped by 0 bases and J by 0 bases, with 8 bases between them. This CDR3 is built from 14 residues. Germline V CDR1 and CDR2: SQVTM, ANQGSEA. The CDR3 sequence is CSVEERYMNTEAFF. CDR3 nucleotides: TGCAGCGTTGAAGAGAGGTATATGAACACTGAAGCTTTCTTT.

This chain connects TRBV11-1 to TRBJ2-1, with D unclear. The CDR3 loop spans 15 amino acids. Trimming pared 8 bases from V and 6 bases from J, leaving 20 bases between. The germline CDR1 and CDR2 sequences are SGHAT and FQDESV (reference sequence). The CDR3 loop is CASSDEYSSGNEQFF. The CDR3 nucleotides read TGTGCCAGCTCAGACGAATACAGCTCGGGCAATGAGCAGTTCTTC.

The V call is TRBV7-2, the J call TRBJ2-3, with a possible D match to TRBD2 (6 bases). There are 13 residues in the CDR3. V was shortened by 3 bases and J by 5 bases, with 9 bases between the two germline ends. From germline, CDR1 is SGHTA and CDR2 FQGNSA. The CDR3 spells CASSFWRGDTQYF. CDR3 nucleotide sequence: TGTGCCAGCAGCTTCTGGCGGGGAGATACGCAGTATTTT.

This clone was detected once. V gene TRBV21-1 combines with J gene TRBJ1-5. TRBV21-1 is tagged as a pseudogene. The CDR3 is 18 amino acids. CDR3 sequence (DNA): TGTGCCAGCAGCGCCCGCGCGGTTCGACGGTATAGCAATCAGCCCCAGCATTTT. It translates to CASSARAVRRYSNQPQHF.

A few counts support this clone. The chain has TRBV29-1 and TRBJ2-2; D is possibly TRBD1 (6 bases). The CDR3 has 15 amino acids. Deletions cut 4 bases from V and 5 bases from J, with 17 bases between. In germline, CDR1 is SQVTM, CDR2 ANQGSEA. The CDR3 here is CSVVSQGRWTGELFF. The CDR3 nucleotides are TGCAGCGTTGTCAGTCAGGGGCGGTGGACCGGGGAGCTGTTTTTT.

The rearrangement links TRBV7-3 to TRBJ1-6; TRBD1 is a possible D gene (6 bases). Germline V CDR1 and CDR2: SGHTA, FQGTGA. This CDR3 spans 16 amino acids. V gave up 0 bases and J gave up 10 bases, with 16 bases separating them. The CDR3 protein is CASSLTSQGKGSPLHF. CDR3 nucleotides: TGTGCCAGCAGCTTAACCTCACAGGGAAAGGGGTCACCCCTCCACTTT.

V is TRBV7-2 and J is TRBJ1-2, with 9 bases fitting TRBD1. The CDR3 totals 17 residues. The V gene's germline CDR1 is SGHTA and CDR2 FQGNSA. The V gene end was trimmed by 5 bases and the J gene end by 0 bases; junction bases not matched to a gene: 10. Written as DNA, the CDR3 is TGTGCCAGCAGCGGATCGGGACAGGGAATCTCTAACTATGGCTACACCTTC. Protein product: CASSGSGQGISNYGYTF.

The chain employs TRBV20-1 and TRBJ2-5, with 9 nucleotides matching TRBD2. CDR1 and CDR2 (germline): DFQATT, SNEGSKA (reference sequence). The CDR3 totals 11 residues. V was clipped by 7 bases and J by 3 bases; unmatched bases: 0. CDR3 residues: CSVAGEETQYF. The CDR3 DNA sequence: TGCAGTGTAGCGGGGGAAGAGACCCAGTACTTC.

V usage is TRBV27 and J usage is TRBJ1-6; 11 bases are a match to TRBD1. This CDR3 region has 18 residues. CDR1 MNHEY and CDR2 SMNVEV come from the germline V gene (reference sequence). V lost 5 bases and J lost 0; bases outside the gene matches: 6. The CDR3 here is CASSRRTGGASYNSPLHF. In DNA, the CDR3 is TGTGCCAGCAGTAGACGGACAGGGGGCGCCTCCTATAATTCACCCCTCCACTTT.

Here the CDR3 reads CASSSSTSWVQETQYF. The CDR3 nucleotides are TGTGCCAGCAGTTCCTCTACTAGTTGGGTCCAAGAGACCCAGTACTTC. The chain uses TRBV6-5 and TRBJ2-5; possibly TRBD2 for D (5 bases). CDR3 length: 16 residues. Germline assignment: CDR1 MNHEY and CDR2 SVGAGI. Trimming left V 4 bases short and J 1 base short, with 16 bases between.